Listed here are 9 T cell receptor beta chains from one sample, sequenced in a study of lymphopenia after photon versus proton radiotherapy. Repertoires were generated with immunoSEQ multiplex PCR, while TCRdb's copy carries only in-frame clones and drops some. The sample lists 16,000 or so clones, less than 90% occurring once. Sample: peripheral blood, taken from a patient treated with proton-based radiotherapy. The receptor source for this set is a woman aged 55-69 years with cholangiocarcinoma. Some clones in this sample may be carry-over from other donors' samples.

The chain couples TRBV18 to TRBJ2-3, with 8 bases aligning to TRBD1. The CDR3 is 14 residues long. With 4 bases clipped from V and 4 bases from J, the junction kept 4 bases outside the gene matches. Per the germline V gene, CDR1 is KGHSH and CDR2 is LQKENI. The CDR3 sequence is CASSQDRVPDTQYF. The CDR3 DNA reads as TGTGCCAGCTCACAGGACAGGGTCCCAGATACGCAGTATTTT.

This chain joins TRBV7-2 and TRBJ2-7; D is uncertain. Deletions cut 5 bases from V and 0 bases from J, with 8 bases between. The CDR3 is 13 residues long. Germline assignment: CDR1 SGHTA and CDR2 FQGNSA. This CDR3 reads CASSEAHSYEQYF. The DNA for the CDR3 is TGTGCCAGCAGCGAGGCACACTCCTACGAGCAGTACTTC.

This rearrangement joins TRBV4-1 to TRBJ2-1, with 9 nucleotides matching TRBD1. J was trimmed by 9 bases and V by 4 bases; bases with no gene match: 10. There are 15 residues in the CDR3. CDR1 and CDR2 from the germline V gene are MGHRA and YSYEKL. The CDR3 loop reads CASSPDRGLGSEQFF. CDR3 DNA: TGCGCCAGCAGCCCGGACAGGGGTCTGGGTAGTGAGCAGTTCTTC.

The J gene is TRBJ2-3, the V gene TRBV19, with 10 nucleotides matching TRBD1. V was clipped by 0 bases and J by 6 bases; unmatched bases: 9. This CDR3 spans 17 amino acids. Germline V lookup: CDR1 LNHDA, CDR2 SQIVND (reference sequence). CDR3 amino acids: CASSIEFSRGQGDTQYF. The CDR3 nucleotides are TGTGCCAGTAGTATAGAATTCAGTAGGGGACAGGGGGATACGCAGTATTTT.

This rearrangement joins TRBV19 to TRBJ2-3, with no clear D. The CDR3 has 13 amino acids. Trimming took 7 bases from V and 2 from J, leaving 10 bases between them. From germline, CDR1 is LNHDA and CDR2 SQIVND (reference sequence). The CDR3: CASTHSDTDTQYF. The CDR3 nucleotides read TGTGCCAGTACCCACTCCGACACAGATACGCAGTATTTT.

V usage is TRBV6-1 and J usage is TRBJ2-5, with 7 bases identical to TRBD1. Germline trimming cut 3 bases from V and 5 bases from J; bases unmatched to any gene: 3. This CDR3 comprises 13 residues. The germline V gene has CDR1 MNHNS and CDR2 SASEGT. In DNA form, the CDR3 reads TGTGCCAGCAGTGAGGGACAGTGGGAGACCCAGTACTTC. This sequence encodes CASSEGQWETQYF.

The chain carries TRBV5-4 and TRBJ1-1; TRBD1 might be the D (6 bases). The CDR3 spans 14 residues. V shed 4 bases and J shed 3 bases, with 13 bases lying between them. The germline gives CDR1 SGHNT, CDR2 YYREEE (reference sequence). The CDR3 DNA follows: TGTGCCAGCAGCAAGGACAGTAGAGACACTGAAGCTTTCTTT. This translates into CASSKDSRDTEAFF.

The chain joins TRBV6-4 to TRBJ2-1; maybe TRBD2 (5 bases). Germline V CDR1 and CDR2: MRHNA, SNTAGT. V was shortened by 6 bases and J by 1 base, with 10 bases between the two germline ends. The CDR3 is 14 residues long. The CDR3 reads CASRTSLSYNEQFF. The CDR3, as DNA: TGTGCCAGCAGAACTAGTCTATCCTACAATGAGCAGTTCTTC.

This chain connects TRBV18 to TRBJ1-5; D not certain. Per germline, CDR1 KGHSH and CDR2 LQKENI. The CDR3 has 17 residues. Trimming left V 5 bases short and J 0 bases short, with 17 bases between. CDR3 loop: CASSSQTVSDSNQPQHF. In DNA form, the CDR3 reads TGTGCCAGCTCATCCCAAACAGTATCCGATAGCAATCAGCCCCAGCATTTT.